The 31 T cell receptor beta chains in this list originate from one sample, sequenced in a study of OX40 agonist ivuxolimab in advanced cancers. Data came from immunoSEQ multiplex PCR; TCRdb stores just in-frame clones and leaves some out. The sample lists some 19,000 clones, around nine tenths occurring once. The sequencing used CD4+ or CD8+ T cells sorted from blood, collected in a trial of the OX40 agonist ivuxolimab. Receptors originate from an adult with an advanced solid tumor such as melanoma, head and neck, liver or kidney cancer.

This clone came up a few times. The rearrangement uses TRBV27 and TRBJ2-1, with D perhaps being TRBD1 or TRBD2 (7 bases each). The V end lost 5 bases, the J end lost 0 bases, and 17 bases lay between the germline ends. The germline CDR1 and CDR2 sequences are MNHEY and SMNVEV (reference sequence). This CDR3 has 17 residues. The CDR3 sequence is CASSHQQRDSSYNEQFF. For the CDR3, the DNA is TGTGCCAGCAGTCACCAGCAGCGGGACAGCTCCTACAATGAGCAGTTCTTC.

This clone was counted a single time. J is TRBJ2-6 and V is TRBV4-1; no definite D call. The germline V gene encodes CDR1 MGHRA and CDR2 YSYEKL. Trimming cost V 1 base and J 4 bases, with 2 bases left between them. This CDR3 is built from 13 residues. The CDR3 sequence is CASSQAGANVLTF. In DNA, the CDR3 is TGCGCCAGCAGCCAAGCCGGGGCCAACGTCCTGACTTTC.

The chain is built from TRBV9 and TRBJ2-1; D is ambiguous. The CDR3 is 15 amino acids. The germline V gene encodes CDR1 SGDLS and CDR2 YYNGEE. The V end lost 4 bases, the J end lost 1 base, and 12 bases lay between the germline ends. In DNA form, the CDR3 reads TGTGCCAGCAGCCTCGCGGCAGGATCCTACAATGAGCAGTTCTTC. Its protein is CASSLAAGSYNEQFF.

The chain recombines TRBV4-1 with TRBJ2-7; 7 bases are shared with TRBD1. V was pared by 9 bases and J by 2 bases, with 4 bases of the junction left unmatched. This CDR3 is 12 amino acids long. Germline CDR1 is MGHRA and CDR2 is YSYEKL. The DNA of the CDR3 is TGCGCCAGTTCGGGACAGACCTACGAGCAGTACTTC. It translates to CASSGQTYEQYF.

The CDR3: CASSSIGSTDTQYF. In DNA form, the CDR3 reads TGTGCCAGCAGCTCTATCGGCAGCACAGATACGCAGTATTTT. This rearrangement joins TRBV7-2 to TRBJ2-3; D is undetermined. Germline V gene lookup returns CDR1 SGHTA and CDR2 FQGNSA. CDR3 length: 14 amino acids. Trimming took 4 bases from V and 0 from J, leaving 8 bases between them.

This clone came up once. DNA of the CDR3: TGTGCCAGCAGTACTGACAGTAACTCCTACGAGCAGTACTTC. It translates to CASSTDSNSYEQYF. This chain connects TRBV27 to TRBJ2-7; possibly TRBD1 for D (5 bases). V lost 5 bases, J lost 0 bases, and 11 bases lay in between. CDR1 is MNHEY and CDR2 is SMNVEV in the germline V gene (reference sequence). The CDR3 is made up of 14 amino acids.

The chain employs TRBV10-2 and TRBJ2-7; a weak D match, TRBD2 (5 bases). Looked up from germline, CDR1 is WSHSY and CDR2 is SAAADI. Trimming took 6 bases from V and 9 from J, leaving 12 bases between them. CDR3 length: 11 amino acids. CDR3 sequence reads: CASRHLGVQYF. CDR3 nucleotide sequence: TGCGCCAGCAGGCATTTGGGAGTGCAGTACTTC.

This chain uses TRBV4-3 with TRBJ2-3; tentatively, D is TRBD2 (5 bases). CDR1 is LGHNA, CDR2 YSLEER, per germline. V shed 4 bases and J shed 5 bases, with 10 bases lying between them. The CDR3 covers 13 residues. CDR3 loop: CASSPGVEDTQYF. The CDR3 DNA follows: TGCGCCAGCAGCCCCGGGGTCGAAGATACGCAGTATTTT.

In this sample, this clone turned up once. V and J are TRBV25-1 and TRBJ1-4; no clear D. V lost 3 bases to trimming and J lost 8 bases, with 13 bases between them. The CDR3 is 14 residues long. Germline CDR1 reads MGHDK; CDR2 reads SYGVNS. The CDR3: CASSDPRHDEKLFF. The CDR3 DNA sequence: TGTGCCAGCAGTGACCCAAGGCACGACGAAAAACTGTTTTTT.

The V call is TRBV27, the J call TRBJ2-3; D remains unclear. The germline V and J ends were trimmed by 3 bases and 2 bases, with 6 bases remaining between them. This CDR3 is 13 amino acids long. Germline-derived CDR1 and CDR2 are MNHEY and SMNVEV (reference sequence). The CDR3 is CASSLGVTDTQYF. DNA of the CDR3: TGTGCCAGCAGTTTGGGTGTCACAGATACGCAGTATTTT.

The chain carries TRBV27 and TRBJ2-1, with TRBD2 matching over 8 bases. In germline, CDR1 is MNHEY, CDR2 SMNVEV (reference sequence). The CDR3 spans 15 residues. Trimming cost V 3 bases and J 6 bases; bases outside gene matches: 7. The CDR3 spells CASSFGSGRSNEQFF. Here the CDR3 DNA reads TGTGCCAGCAGTTTTGGGAGCGGGAGATCCAATGAGCAGTTCTTC.

The CDR3 reads CACMRGLYNEQFF. CDR3 coding DNA: TGTGCCTGTATGAGGGGACTGTACAATGAGCAGTTCTTC. The chain links TRBV6-1 to TRBJ2-1; a weak D match, TRBD2 (6 bases). This CDR3 is 13 amino acids long. V was trimmed by 11 bases and J by 4 bases, leaving 15 bases between them. Germline CDR1 MNHNS, CDR2 SASEGT.

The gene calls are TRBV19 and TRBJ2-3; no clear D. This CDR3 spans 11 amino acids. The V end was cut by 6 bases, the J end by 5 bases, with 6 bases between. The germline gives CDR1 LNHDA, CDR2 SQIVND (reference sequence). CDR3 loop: CASRGIDTQYF. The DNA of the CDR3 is TGTGCCAGTAGGGGGATAGATACGCAGTATTTT.

CDR3 sequence (DNA): TGTGCCAGTAGTATAGAGAGACAGGTGAACACTGAAGCTTTCTTT. It specifies CASSIERQVNTEAFF. The chain uses TRBV19 and TRBJ1-1, with TRBD1 as a possible D gene (6 bases). Germline-derived CDR1 and CDR2 are LNHDA and SQIVND (reference sequence). This CDR3 has 15 amino acids. The ends were cut back, 0 bases at V and 0 bases at J, with 8 bases in the middle.

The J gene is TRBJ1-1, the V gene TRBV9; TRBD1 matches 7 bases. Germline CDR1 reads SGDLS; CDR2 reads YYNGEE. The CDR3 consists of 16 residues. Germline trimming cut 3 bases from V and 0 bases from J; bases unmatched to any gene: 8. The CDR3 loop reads CASSAGGEVMNTEAFF. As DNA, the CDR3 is TGTGCCAGCAGCGCAGGGGGAGAAGTTATGAACACTGAAGCTTTCTTT.

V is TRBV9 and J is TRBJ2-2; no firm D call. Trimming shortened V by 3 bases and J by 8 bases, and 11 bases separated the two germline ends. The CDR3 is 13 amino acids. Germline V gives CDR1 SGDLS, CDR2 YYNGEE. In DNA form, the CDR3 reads TGTGCCAGCAGCGGCCTTAAATTGGGGGAGCTGTTTTTT. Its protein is CASSGLKLGELFF.

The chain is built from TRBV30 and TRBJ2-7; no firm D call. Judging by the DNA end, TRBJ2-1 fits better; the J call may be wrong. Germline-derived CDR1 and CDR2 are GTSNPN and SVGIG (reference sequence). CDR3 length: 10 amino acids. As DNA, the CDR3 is TGTGCCGCGAGAACGAATGAGCAGTTCTTC. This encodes CAARTNEQFF.

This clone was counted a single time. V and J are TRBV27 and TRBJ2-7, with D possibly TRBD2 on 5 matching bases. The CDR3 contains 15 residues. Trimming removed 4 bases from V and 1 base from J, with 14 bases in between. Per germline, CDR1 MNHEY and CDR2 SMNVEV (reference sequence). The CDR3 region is CASSSASGISYEQYF. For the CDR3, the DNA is TGTGCCAGCAGTTCTGCCAGCGGAATATCCTACGAGCAGTACTTC.

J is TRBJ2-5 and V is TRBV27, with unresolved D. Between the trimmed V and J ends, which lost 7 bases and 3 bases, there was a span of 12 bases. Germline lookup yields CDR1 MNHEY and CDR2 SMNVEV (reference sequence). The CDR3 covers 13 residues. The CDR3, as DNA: TGTGCCAGCAAAGGGCTTGTGGAAGAGACCCAGTACTTC. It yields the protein CASKGLVEETQYF.

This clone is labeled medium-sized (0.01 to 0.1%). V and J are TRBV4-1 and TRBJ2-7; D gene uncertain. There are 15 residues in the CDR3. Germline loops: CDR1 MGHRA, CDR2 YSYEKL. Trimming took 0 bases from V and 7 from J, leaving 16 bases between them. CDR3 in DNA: TGCGCCAGCAGCCAAGATCCAGGACCCCGCCGGGAGCAGTACTTC. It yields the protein CASSQDPGPRREQYF.

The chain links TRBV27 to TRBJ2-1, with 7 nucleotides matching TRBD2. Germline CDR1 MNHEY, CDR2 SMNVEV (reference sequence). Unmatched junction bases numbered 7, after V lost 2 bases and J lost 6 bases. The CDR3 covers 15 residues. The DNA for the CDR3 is TGTGCCAGCAGTTTACTAGTGGGAGGGGTCAATGAGCAGTTCTTC. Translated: CASSLLVGGVNEQFF.

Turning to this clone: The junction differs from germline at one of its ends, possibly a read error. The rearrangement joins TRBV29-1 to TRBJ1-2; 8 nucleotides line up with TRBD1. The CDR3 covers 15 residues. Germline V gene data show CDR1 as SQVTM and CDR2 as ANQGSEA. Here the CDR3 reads CSVFPGQEGPLTAPF. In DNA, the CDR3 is TGCAGCGTTTTCCCGGGACAGGAGGGTCCCCTAACGGCTCCCTTC.

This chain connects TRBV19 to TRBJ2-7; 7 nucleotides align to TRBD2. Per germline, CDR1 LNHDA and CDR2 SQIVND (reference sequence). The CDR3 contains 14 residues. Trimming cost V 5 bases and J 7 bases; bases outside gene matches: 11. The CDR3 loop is CASSALGGTKEQYF. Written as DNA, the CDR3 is TGTGCCAGTAGTGCCCTGGGAGGGACGAAGGAGCAGTACTTC.

CDR3 sequence (DNA): TGCGCCAGCAGCAAAACTAGCGGCACCGGGGAGCTGTTTTTT. This sequence encodes CASSKTSGTGELFF. V is TRBV4-3 and J is TRBJ2-2, with 8 bases lining up with TRBD2. Germline V lookup: CDR1 LGHNA, CDR2 YSLEER. After removal of 5 bases from V and 4 bases from J, the junction contained 3 bases not matched to a gene. CDR3 length equals 14 residues.

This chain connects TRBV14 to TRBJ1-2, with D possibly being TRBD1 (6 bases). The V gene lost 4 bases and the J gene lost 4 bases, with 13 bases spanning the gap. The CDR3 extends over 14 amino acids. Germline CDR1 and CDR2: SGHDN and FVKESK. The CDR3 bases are TGTGCCAGCAGCCTAAACAGGGTCCTCTATGGCTACACCTTC. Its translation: CASSLNRVLYGYTF.

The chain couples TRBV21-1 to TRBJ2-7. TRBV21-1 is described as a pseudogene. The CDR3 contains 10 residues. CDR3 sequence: CASRNYEQYF. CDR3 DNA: TGTGCCAGCAGAAACTACGAGCAGTACTTC.

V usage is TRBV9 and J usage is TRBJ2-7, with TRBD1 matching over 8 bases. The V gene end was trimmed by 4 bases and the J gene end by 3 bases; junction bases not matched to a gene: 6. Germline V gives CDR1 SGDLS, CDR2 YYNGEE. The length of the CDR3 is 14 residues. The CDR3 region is CASSPRTGNYEQYF. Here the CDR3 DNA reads TGTGCCAGCAGCCCCAGGACAGGGAACTACGAGCAGTACTTC.

The CDR3 region has the DNA TGTGCCATCCTAAGAGAGGGAGCCGAGCAGTACTTC. It translates to CAILREGAEQYF. The gene calls are TRBV6-1 and TRBJ2-7; tentatively, D is TRBD2 (5 bases). This CDR3 contains 12 residues. The V gene's germline CDR1 is MNHNS and CDR2 SASEGT. Trimming removed 10 bases at V and 6 bases at J, with 16 bases between.

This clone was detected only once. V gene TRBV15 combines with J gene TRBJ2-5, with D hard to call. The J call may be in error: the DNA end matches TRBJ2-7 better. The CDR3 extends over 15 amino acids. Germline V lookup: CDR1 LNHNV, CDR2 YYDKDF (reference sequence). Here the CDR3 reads CATSTWTDPAYEQYF. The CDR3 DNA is TGTGCCACCAGCACATGGACGGACCCAGCCTACGAGCAGTACTTC.

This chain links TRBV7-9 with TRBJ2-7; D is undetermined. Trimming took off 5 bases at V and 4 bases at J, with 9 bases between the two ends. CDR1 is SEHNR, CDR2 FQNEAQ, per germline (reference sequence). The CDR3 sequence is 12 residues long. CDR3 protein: CASSPDHYEQYF. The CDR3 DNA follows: TGTGCCAGCAGCCCTGACCATTACGAGCAGTACTTC.

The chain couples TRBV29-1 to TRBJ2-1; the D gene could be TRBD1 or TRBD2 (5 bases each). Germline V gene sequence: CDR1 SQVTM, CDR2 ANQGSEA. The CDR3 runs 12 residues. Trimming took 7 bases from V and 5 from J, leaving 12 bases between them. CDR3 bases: TGCAGCGCCCCCGGGACGCACAATGAGCAGTTCTTC. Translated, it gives CSAPGTHNEQFF.